These T cell receptor beta chains were read from a single sample in a study of T cell changes during pregnancy in multiple sclerosis. This table comes from immunoSEQ multiplex PCR, and its TCRdb copy is limited to in-frame clones, with some not included. This sample yields roughly 80,000 clones, of which around 91% are seen a single time; approximately 2% belongs to the top ten. Here the sequenced sample was peripheral blood, taken before pregnancy. The source of these receptors is a female donor with multiple sclerosis, enrolled in a pregnancy study. Both conserved end residues are part of each CDR3. Each record gives: D gene, J gene, clone size, V gene, CDR3 DNA, CDR3 protein. A D gene is named only where the DNA matches it firmly. Not every row has a clone size; where given, it reads once, few, many or a size class.

D gene: TRBD1; J gene: TRBJ1-1; clone size: -; V gene: TRBV18; CDR3 DNA: TGTGCCAGCTCAATCATAGAGGGGGCGGAAGCTTTCTTT; CDR3 protein: CASSIIEGAEAFF
D gene: -; J gene: TRBJ1-2; clone size: -; V gene: TRBV5-6; CDR3 DNA: TGTGCCAGCAGCTTGGGAGCTAACTATGGCTACACCTTC; CDR3 protein: CASSLGANYGYTF
D gene: -; J gene: TRBJ2-2; clone size: few; V gene: TRBV11-2; CDR3 DNA: TGTGCCAGCAGCTTCTTTTCCGGGGAGCTGTTTTTT; CDR3 protein: CASSFFSGELFF
D gene: -; J gene: TRBJ1-2; clone size: -; V gene: TRBV2; CDR3 DNA: TGTGCCAGCAGTGAAGTCCCCGCACTTAACTATGGCTACACCTTC; CDR3 protein: CASSEVPALNYGYTF
D gene: TRBD2; J gene: TRBJ2-3; clone size: once; V gene: TRBV28; CDR3 DNA: TGTGCCAGCAGTTTGGGTAGCGGGGGAGCAGATACGCAGTATTTT; CDR3 protein: CASSLGSGGADTQYF
D gene: TRBD1; J gene: TRBJ2-7; clone size: -; V gene: TRBV5-8; CDR3 DNA: TGTGCCAGCAGCCCATGGACAGGGGGCTCTGGCTACGAGCAGTACTTC; CDR3 protein: CASSPWTGGSGYEQYF
D gene: TRBD1; J gene: TRBJ1-1; clone size: -; V gene: TRBV9; CDR3 DNA: TGTGCCAGCAGCGCGACAGGGGTTTTCACTGAAGCTTTCTTT; CDR3 protein: CASSATGVFTEAFF
D gene: -; J gene: TRBJ2-3; clone size: -; V gene: TRBV10-3; CDR3 DNA: TGTGCCATCAGTGAGGGCGGTACGCAGTATTTT; CDR3 protein: CAISEGGTQYF
D gene: -; J gene: TRBJ2-6; clone size: -; V gene: TRBV4-1; CDR3 DNA: TGCGCCAGCAGCCAAGAAGGGAGCTCTGGGGCCAACGTCCTGACTTTC; CDR3 protein: CASSQEGSSGANVLTF
D gene: -; J gene: TRBJ2-2; clone size: -; V gene: TRBV7-3; CDR3 DNA: TGTGCCAGCAGCCCAATACCCCCTCGGGGAACCGGGGAGCTGTTTTTT; CDR3 protein: CASSPIPPRGTGELFF
D gene: -; J gene: TRBJ1-1; clone size: -; V gene: TRBV10-3; CDR3 DNA: TGTGCCATCAGTGCTTCAACAGGGAACACTGAAGCTTTCTTT; CDR3 protein: CAISASTGNTEAFF
D gene: -; J gene: TRBJ1-1; clone size: -; V gene: TRBV21-1; CDR3 DNA: TGTGCCAGCAGCACTGGGGGCGGAGGAGAGACAAAGAACACTGAAGCTTTCTTT; CDR3 protein: CASSTGGGGETKNTEAFF
D gene: TRBD1; J gene: TRBJ2-1; clone size: -; V gene: TRBV11-1; CDR3 DNA: TGTGCCAGCAGCTCACGACAGGGGACGGCGGCGTACAATGAGCAGTTCTTC; CDR3 protein: CASSSRQGTAAYNEQFF
D gene: -; J gene: TRBJ1-6; clone size: few; V gene: TRBV2; CDR3 DNA: TGTGCCAGCGTAAAACAGGATGAAACCTTTAATTCACCCCTCCACTTT; CDR3 protein: CASVKQDETFNSPLHF
D gene: -; J gene: TRBJ1-1; clone size: -; V gene: TRBV9; CDR3 DNA: TGTGCCAGCAGCGTAGATCCCTTCAGGGACACTGAAGCTTTCTTT; CDR3 protein: CASSVDPFRDTEAFF
D gene: TRBD1; J gene: TRBJ1-1; clone size: -; V gene: TRBV5-5; CDR3 DNA: TGTGCCAGCAGCTACAGGGGCGGCACTGAAGCTTTCTTT; CDR3 protein: CASSYRGGTEAFF
D gene: -; J gene: TRBJ2-3; clone size: -; V gene: TRBV11-2; CDR3 DNA: TGTGCCAGCAGCCACTTGGGGCCCGAGGATACGCAGTATTTT; CDR3 protein: CASSHLGPEDTQYF
D gene: TRBD2; J gene: TRBJ2-7; clone size: -; V gene: TRBV5-1; CDR3 DNA: TGCGCCAGCAGCTTGTGGGGGGGGGACGAGCAGTACTTC; CDR3 protein: CASSLWGGDEQYF
D gene: -; J gene: TRBJ1-2; clone size: -; V gene: TRBV4-1; CDR3 DNA: TGCGCCAGCAGCCAAGTTACGACGGGCTATGGCTACACCTTC; CDR3 protein: CASSQVTTGYGYTF
D gene: TRBD2; J gene: TRBJ2-1; clone size: -; V gene: TRBV2; CDR3 DNA: TGTGCCAGCCGCCCCCCCCTGAGCGGGGGGGTGAATGAGCAGTTCTTC; CDR3 protein: CASRPPLSGGVNEQFF
D gene: -; J gene: TRBJ1-1; clone size: -; V gene: TRBV7-2; CDR3 DNA: TGTGCCAGCAGCTTAGTAGTGTCCGCGGGACGGGCTTTCTTT; CDR3 protein: CASSLVVSAGRAFF
D gene: -; J gene: TRBJ2-3; clone size: -; V gene: TRBV5-1; CDR3 DNA: TGCGCCAGCAGCTTGGAAGAGCAGCAGTATTTT; CDR3 protein: CASSLEEQQYF
D gene: -; J gene: TRBJ2-1; clone size: -; V gene: TRBV9; CDR3 DNA: TGTGCCAGCAGCGCGGTTGGAGTCGATGAGCAGTTCTTC; CDR3 protein: CASSAVGVDEQFF
D gene: -; J gene: TRBJ2-7; clone size: -; V gene: TRBV11-2; CDR3 DNA: TGTGCCAGCAGCTTAGTTCGGGGAATCTACGAGCAGTACTTC; CDR3 protein: CASSLVRGIYEQYF
D gene: -; J gene: TRBJ2-1; clone size: -; V gene: TRBV5-1; CDR3 DNA: TGCGCCAGCAGCTTCGTTTGGGGGGATCCAGACAATGAGCAGTTCTTC; CDR3 protein: CASSFVWGDPDNEQFF
D gene: TRBD1; J gene: TRBJ1-1; clone size: -; V gene: TRBV11-2; CDR3 DNA: TGTGCCAGCAGGCGACCAGGGGGGACCCCGATGAACACTGAAGCTTTCTTT; CDR3 protein: CASRRPGGTPMNTEAFF
D gene: TRBD1; J gene: TRBJ1-4; clone size: -; V gene: TRBV19; CDR3 DNA: TGTGCCAGTAGTATGACAGGGACTAATGAAAAACTGTTTTTT; CDR3 protein: CASSMTGTNEKLFF
D gene: -; J gene: TRBJ1-5; clone size: -; V gene: TRBV19; CDR3 DNA: TGTGCCAGTAGTTCCAGGGCGAGTCAGCCCCAGCATTTT; CDR3 protein: CASSSRASQPQHF
D gene: TRBD1; J gene: TRBJ1-2; clone size: -; V gene: TRBV7-9; CDR3 DNA: TGTGCCAGCAGCTTCGGACAGGGGGCGAACTATGGCTACACCTTC; CDR3 protein: CASSFGQGANYGYTF
D gene: -; J gene: TRBJ1-1; clone size: -; V gene: TRBV4-3; CDR3 DNA: TGCGCCAGCAGCCAATTCAGCCGGGTCAATACTGAAGCTTTCTTT; CDR3 protein: CASSQFSRVNTEAFF
D gene: -; J gene: TRBJ1-1; clone size: -; V gene: TRBV9; CDR3 DNA: TGTGCCAGCAGTAAGACAGGCTGGAACACTGAAGCTTTCTTT; CDR3 protein: CASSKTGWNTEAFF
D gene: -; J gene: TRBJ1-1; clone size: once; V gene: TRBV5-1; CDR3 DNA: TGCGCCAGCAGAGACGGGATTGAAGCTTTCTTT; CDR3 protein: CASRDGIEAFF
D gene: -; J gene: TRBJ1-2; clone size: -; V gene: TRBV7-8; CDR3 DNA: TGTGCCAGCAGCTCGAGGGGGAAGGCTAACTATGGCTACACCTTC; CDR3 protein: CASSSRGKANYGYTF
D gene: -; J gene: TRBJ1-1; clone size: -; V gene: TRBV6-4; CDR3 DNA: TGTGCCAGCAGTGCCAGTATGAACACTGAAGCTTTCTTT; CDR3 protein: CASSASMNTEAFF
D gene: TRBD1; J gene: TRBJ2-7; clone size: -; V gene: TRBV27; CDR3 DNA: TGTGCCAGCAGCCCCAGGGGGCTAGGCGAGCAGTACTTC; CDR3 protein: CASSPRGLGEQYF
D gene: -; J gene: TRBJ1-2; clone size: -; V gene: TRBV27; CDR3 DNA: TGTGCCAGCAGTTTAGACTCGTATAACCCCTATGGCTACACCTTC; CDR3 protein: CASSLDSYNPYGYTF
D gene: -; J gene: TRBJ1-1; clone size: -; V gene: TRBV9; CDR3 DNA: TGTGCCAGCAGCGTAGCCCCGGACAGTTGGAACACTGAAGCTTTCTTT; CDR3 protein: CASSVAPDSWNTEAFF
D gene: TRBD1; J gene: TRBJ1-1; clone size: -; V gene: TRBV2; CDR3 DNA: TGTGCCAGCAGTCAGGGGGCCTCGGCTTTCTTT; CDR3 protein: CASSQGASAFF
D gene: -; J gene: TRBJ1-6; clone size: -; V gene: TRBV7-9; CDR3 DNA: TGTGCCAGCAGCTTAAGACAGGAAAATTCACCCCTCCACTTT; CDR3 protein: CASSLRQENSPLHF
D gene: TRBD2; J gene: TRBJ2-3; clone size: -; V gene: TRBV18; CDR3 DNA: TGTGCCAGCTCACCACCGAATAGGCTGCTAGCGGGGGGTTCTACGCAGTATTTT; CDR3 protein: CASSPPNRLLAGGSTQYF
D gene: -; J gene: TRBJ1-2; clone size: -; V gene: TRBV5-1; CDR3 DNA: TGCGCCAGCAGCTTAACTAGGGGGGGCTGGTCGTATGGCTACACCTTC; CDR3 protein: CASSLTRGGWSYGYTF
D gene: TRBD1; J gene: TRBJ1-2; clone size: once; V gene: TRBV5-1; CDR3 DNA: TGCGCCAGCAGCCCGGGGGTGACAGGGGCCCCATTCTATGGCTACACCTTC; CDR3 protein: CASSPGVTGAPFYGYTF